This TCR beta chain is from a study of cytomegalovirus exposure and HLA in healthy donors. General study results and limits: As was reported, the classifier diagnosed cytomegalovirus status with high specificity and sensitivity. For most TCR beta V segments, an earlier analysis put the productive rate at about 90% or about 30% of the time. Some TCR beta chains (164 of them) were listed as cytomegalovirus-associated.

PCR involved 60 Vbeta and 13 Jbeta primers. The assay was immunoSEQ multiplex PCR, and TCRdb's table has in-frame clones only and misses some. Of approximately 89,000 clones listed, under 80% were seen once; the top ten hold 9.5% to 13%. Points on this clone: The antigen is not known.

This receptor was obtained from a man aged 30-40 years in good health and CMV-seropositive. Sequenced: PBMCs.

CDR3 DNA sequence: TGTGCCAGCAGCCCCCAGCCCCTAGCGGTGACCTACGAGCAGTACTTC. This sequence encodes CASSPQPLAVTYEQYF. The chain carries TRBV9 and TRBJ2-7; 7 bases are shared with TRBD2. CDR1 is SGDLS, CDR2 YYNGEE, per germline. The CDR3 covers 16 residues. The V and J ends lost 4 bases and 2 bases, in that order; junction bases with no gene match: 12.